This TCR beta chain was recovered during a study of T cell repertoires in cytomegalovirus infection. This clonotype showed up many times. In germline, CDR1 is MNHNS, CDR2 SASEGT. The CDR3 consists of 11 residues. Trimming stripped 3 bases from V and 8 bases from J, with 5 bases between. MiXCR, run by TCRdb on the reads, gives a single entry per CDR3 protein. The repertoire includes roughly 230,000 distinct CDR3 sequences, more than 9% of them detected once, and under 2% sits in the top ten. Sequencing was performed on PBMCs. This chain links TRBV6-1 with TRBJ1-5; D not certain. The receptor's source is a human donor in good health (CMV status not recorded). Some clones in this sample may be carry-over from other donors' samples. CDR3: CASSDVEPQHF. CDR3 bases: TGTGCCAGCAGTGATGTGGAGCCCCAGCATTTT.